This T cell receptor (beta chain) was retrieved from a study of human T cells and chemical hapten exposure. Findings of the study overall: The donors suffered from alopecia, so their immune response may not match that of healthy people.

Germline V gene sequence: CDR1 SGHVS, CDR2 FQNEAQ. Between the trimmed V and J ends, which lost 4 bases and 0 bases, there was a span of 16 bases. The CDR3 has 17 residues. The time point denotes: pre-sensitization, week 0. The treatment: therapeutic diphenylcyclopropenone sensitization with weekly scalp DPC. TCRdb re-derived calls from the RACE reads in MiXCR, one entry per CDR3 protein. The sample includes about 53,000 distinct CDR3 sequences, 9.5% to 10% of them seen just once. This clonotype was recorded only once. Its matching antigen is unknown. Sequenced material: whole blood, taken in connection with sensitization to the hapten diphenylcyclopropenone (DPC). This chain links TRBV7-8 with TRBJ2-1, with D possibly matching TRBD2 (6 bases). The sequence was collected from a man in his forties or fifties with alopecia areata. Some clones in this sample may be carry-over from other donors' samples. The CDR3 coding sequence is TGTGCCAGCAGCTGTGGGTGGGCTAGCGCCTCCTACAATGAGCAGTTCTTC. Translated: CASSCGWASASYNEQFF. Full variable domain (outside the CDR3, taken from reference TRBV7-8 and TRBJ2-1): GAGVSQSPRYKVAKRGQDVALRCDPISGHVSLFWYQQALGQGPEFLTYFQNEAQLDKSGLPSDRFFAERPEGSVSTLKIQRTQQEDSAVYLCASSCGWASASYNEQFFGPGTRLTVL.